This T cell receptor (beta chain) is drawn from a study of blood T cell repertoires in COVID-19. Between the trimmed V and J ends, which lost 2 bases and 0 bases, there was a span of 8 bases. Per germline, CDR1 MNHEY and CDR2 SVGAGI. The CDR3 extends over 16 amino acids. In the original workflow: Estimates of nucleated cell counts were drawn from the amplification of reference gene primers. Measured with immunoSEQ multiplex PCR; TCRdb has only the in-frame clones, and not every one. That table furnishes V, J and clone size, whereas the DNA furnished D and trimming. The sample carries approximately 270,000 clones, around 85% recorded once.

The receptor's source is a woman between 50 and 59 years old who had recovered from COVID-19. Sequencing was done on a sample of PBMCs or T cells enriched from blood (not recorded which). The J gene is TRBJ2-6, the V gene TRBV6-5, with D maybe TRBD2 (5 bases). The CDR3 bases are TGTGCCAGCAGTTACGAAGGGAGCTCTGGGGCCAACGTCCTGACTTTC. Its translation: CASSYEGSSGANVLTF.